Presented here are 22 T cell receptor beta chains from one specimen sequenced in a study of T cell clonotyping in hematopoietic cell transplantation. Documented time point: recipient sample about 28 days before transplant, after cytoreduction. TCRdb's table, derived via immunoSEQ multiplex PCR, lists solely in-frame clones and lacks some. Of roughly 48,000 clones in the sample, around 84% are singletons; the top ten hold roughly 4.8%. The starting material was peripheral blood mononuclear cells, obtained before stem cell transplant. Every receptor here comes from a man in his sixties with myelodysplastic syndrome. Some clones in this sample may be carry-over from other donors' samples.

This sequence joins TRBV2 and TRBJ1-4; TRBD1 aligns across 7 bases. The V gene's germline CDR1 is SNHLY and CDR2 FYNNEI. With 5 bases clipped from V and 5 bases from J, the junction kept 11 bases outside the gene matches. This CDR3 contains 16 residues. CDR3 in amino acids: CASSSVQGTINEKLFF. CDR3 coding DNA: TGTGCCAGCAGTTCCGTACAGGGGACCATCAATGAAAAACTGTTTTTT.

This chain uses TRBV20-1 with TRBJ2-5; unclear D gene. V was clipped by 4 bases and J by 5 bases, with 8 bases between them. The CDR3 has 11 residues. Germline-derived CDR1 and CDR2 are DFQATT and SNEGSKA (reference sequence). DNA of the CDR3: TGCAGTGCTACGACCCGGGAGACCCAGTACTTC. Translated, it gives CSATTRETQYF.

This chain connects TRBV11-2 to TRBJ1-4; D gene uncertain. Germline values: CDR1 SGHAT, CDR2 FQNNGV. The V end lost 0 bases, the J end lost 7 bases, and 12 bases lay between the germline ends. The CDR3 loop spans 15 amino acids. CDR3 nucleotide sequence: TGTGCCAGCAGCTTAGAGCTGGGGTTGAGTGAAAAACTGTTTTTT. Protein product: CASSLELGLSEKLFF.

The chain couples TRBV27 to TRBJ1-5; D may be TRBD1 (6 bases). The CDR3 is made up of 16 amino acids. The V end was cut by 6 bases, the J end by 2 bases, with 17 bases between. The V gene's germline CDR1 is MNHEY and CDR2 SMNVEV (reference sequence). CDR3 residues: CASRSRGFDGNQPQHF. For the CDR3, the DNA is TGTGCCAGCAGAAGCAGGGGTTTTGATGGCAATCAGCCCCAGCATTTT.

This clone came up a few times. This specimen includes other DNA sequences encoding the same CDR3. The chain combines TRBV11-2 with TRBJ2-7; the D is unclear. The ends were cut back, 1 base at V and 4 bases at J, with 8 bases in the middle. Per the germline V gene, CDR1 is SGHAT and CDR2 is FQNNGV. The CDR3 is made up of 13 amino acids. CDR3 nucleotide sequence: TGTGCCAGCAGCTTAGGAACCTTATACGAGCAGTACTTC. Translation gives CASSLGTLYEQYF.

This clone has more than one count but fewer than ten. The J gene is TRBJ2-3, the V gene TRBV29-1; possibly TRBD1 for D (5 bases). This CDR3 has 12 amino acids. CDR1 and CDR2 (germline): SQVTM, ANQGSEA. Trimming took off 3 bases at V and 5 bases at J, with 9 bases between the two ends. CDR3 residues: CSVDGAGDTQYF. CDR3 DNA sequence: TGCAGCGTTGATGGGGCCGGAGATACGCAGTATTTT.

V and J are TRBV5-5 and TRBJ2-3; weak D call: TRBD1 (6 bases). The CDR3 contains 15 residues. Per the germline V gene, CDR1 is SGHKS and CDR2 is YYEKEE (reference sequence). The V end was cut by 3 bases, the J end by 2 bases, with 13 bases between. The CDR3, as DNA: TGTGCCAGCAGCTGGGGCGACAGGTTCACAGATACGCAGTATTTT. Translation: CASSWGDRFTDTQYF.

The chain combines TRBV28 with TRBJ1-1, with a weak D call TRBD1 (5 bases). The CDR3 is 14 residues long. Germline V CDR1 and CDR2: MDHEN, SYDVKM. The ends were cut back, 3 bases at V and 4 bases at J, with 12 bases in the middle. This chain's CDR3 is CASSFGAQSTEAFF. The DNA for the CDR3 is TGTGCCAGCAGTTTTGGGGCGCAGAGCACTGAAGCTTTCTTT.

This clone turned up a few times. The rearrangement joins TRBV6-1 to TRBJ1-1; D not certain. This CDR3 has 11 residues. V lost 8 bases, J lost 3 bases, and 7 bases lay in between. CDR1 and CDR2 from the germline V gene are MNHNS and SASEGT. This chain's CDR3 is CASRKDTEAFF. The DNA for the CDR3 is TGTGCCAGCCGCAAGGACACTGAAGCTTTCTTT.

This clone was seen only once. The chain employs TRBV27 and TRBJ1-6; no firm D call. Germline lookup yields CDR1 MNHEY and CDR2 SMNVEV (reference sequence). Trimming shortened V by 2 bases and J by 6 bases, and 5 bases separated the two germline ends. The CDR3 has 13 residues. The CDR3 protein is CASSLIPNSPLHF. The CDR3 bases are TGTGCCAGCAGTTTAATACCTAATTCACCCCTCCACTTT.

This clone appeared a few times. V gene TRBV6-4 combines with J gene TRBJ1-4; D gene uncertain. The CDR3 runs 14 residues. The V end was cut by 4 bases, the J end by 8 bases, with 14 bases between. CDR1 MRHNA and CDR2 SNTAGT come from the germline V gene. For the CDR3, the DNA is TGTGCCAGCAGTGCTGTGGCCCTAGGGGAAAAACTGTTTTTT. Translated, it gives CASSAVALGEKLFF.

The CDR3 nucleotides are TGCGCCAGCAGCCAAGATGACGGTCAGCCCCAGCATTTT. Translation: CASSQDDGQPQHF. This chain connects TRBV4-3 to TRBJ1-5; D is undetermined. CDR1 LGHNA and CDR2 YSLEER come from the germline V gene. Trimming shortened V by 0 bases and J by 6 bases, and 6 bases separated the two germline ends. The CDR3 is 13 amino acids.

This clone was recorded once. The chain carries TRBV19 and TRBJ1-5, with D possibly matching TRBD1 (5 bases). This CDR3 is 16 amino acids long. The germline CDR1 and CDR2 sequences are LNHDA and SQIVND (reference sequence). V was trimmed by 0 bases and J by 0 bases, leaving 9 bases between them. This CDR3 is CASSIEPGYSNQPQHF. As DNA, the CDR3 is TGTGCCAGTAGTATAGAACCAGGGTATAGCAATCAGCCCCAGCATTTT.

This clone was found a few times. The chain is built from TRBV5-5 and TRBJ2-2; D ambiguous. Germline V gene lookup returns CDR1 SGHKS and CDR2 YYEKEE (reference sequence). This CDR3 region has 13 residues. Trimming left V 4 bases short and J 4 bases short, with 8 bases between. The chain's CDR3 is CASSRVSTGELFF. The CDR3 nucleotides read TGTGCCAGCAGCCGCGTATCCACCGGGGAGCTGTTTTTT.

The CDR3 coding sequence is TGTGCCAGCAGAACAGGGACTGGAAACACCATATATTTT. Amino acids: CASRTGTGNTIYF. The chain couples TRBV27 to TRBJ1-3; D might be TRBD1 (6 bases). The germline V gene encodes CDR1 MNHEY and CDR2 SMNVEV (reference sequence). The CDR3 extends over 13 amino acids. Trimming shortened V by 6 bases and J by 2 bases, and 8 bases separated the two germline ends.

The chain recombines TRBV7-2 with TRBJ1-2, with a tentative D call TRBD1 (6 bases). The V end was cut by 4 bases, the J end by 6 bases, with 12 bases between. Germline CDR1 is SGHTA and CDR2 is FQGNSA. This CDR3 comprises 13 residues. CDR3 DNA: TGTGCCAGCAGCTCACAGGGTTCCCATGGCTACACCTTC. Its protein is CASSSQGSHGYTF.

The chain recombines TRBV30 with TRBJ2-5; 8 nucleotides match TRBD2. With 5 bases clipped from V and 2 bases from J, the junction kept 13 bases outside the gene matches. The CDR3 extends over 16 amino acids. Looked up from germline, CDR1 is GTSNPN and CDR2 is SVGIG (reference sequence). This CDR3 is CAWSPGGQGAQETQYF. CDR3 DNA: TGTGCCTGGTCCCCGGGAGGGCAAGGGGCACAAGAGACCCAGTACTTC.

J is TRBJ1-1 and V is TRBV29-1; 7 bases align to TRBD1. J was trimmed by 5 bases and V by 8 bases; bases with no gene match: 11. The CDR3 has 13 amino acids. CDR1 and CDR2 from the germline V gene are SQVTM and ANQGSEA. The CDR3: CSSNRGEVTEAFF. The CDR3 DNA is TGCAGCTCAAACAGGGGAGAGGTAACTGAAGCTTTCTTT.

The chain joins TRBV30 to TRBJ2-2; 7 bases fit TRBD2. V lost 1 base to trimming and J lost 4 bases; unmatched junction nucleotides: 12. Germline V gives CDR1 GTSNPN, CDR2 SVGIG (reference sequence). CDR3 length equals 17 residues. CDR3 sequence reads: CAWSGVSSGGTTGELFF. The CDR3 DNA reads TGTGCCTGGAGTGGAGTGAGTTCCGGGGGGACCACCGGGGAGCTGTTTTTT.

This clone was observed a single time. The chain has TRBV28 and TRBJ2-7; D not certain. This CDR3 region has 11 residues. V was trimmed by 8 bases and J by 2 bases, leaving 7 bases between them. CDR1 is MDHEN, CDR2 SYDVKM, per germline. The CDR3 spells CASGQTYEQYF. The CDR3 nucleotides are TGTGCCAGCGGTCAGACCTACGAGCAGTACTTC.

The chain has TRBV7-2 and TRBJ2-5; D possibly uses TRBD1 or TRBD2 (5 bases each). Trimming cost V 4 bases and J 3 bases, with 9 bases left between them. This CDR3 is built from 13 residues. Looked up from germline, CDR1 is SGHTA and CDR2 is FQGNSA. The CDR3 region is CASSSGTKETQYF. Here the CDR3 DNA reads TGTGCCAGCAGCTCCGGGACGAAAGAGACCCAGTACTTC.

The CDR3 spells CASSQDLAARRGTDTQYF. CDR3 bases: TGTGCCAGCAGCCAAGATCTGGCGGCCCGTAGGGGCACAGATACGCAGTATTTT. The chain uses TRBV14 and TRBJ2-3, with unresolved D. Germline values: CDR1 SGHDN, CDR2 FVKESK. CDR3 length: 18 amino acids. Trimming took 0 bases from V and 1 from J, leaving 17 bases between them.